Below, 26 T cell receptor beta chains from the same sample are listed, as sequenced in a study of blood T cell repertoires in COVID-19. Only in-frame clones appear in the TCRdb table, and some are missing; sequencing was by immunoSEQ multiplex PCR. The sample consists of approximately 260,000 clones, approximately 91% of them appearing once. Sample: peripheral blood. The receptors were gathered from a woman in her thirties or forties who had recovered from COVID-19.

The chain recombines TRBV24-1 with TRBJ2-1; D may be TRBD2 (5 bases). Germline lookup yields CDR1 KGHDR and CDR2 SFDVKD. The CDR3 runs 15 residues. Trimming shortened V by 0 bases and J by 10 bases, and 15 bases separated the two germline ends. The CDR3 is CATSDLRGGLNEQFF. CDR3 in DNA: TGTGCCACCAGTGATTTGCGCGGCGGACTGAACGAGCAGTTCTTC.

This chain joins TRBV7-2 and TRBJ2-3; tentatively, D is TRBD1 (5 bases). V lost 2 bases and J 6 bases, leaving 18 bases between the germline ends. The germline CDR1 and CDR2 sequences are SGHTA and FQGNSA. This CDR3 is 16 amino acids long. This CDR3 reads CASSLLARALWDTQYF. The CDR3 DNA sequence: TGTGCCAGCAGCTTACTTGCCAGGGCCCTTTGGGATACGCAGTATTTT.

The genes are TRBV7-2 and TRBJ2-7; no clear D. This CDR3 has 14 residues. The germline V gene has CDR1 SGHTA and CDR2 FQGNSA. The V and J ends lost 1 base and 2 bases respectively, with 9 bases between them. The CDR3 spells CASSLVHPPYEQYF. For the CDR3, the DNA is TGTGCCAGCAGCTTAGTACACCCTCCCTACGAGCAGTACTTC.

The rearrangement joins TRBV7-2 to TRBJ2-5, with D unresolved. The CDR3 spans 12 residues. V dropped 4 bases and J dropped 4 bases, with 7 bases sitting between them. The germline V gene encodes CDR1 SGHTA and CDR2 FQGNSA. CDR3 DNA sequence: TGTGCCAGCAGCTCCCTCCGAGAGACCCAGTACTTC. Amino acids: CASSSLRETQYF.

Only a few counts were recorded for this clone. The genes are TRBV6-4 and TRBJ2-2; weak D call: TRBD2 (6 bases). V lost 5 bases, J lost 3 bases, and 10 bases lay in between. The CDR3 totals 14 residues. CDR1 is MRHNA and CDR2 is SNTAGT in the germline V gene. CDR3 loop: CASSRDWHTGELFF. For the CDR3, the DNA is TGTGCCAGCAGTAGGGACTGGCACACCGGGGAGCTGTTTTTT.

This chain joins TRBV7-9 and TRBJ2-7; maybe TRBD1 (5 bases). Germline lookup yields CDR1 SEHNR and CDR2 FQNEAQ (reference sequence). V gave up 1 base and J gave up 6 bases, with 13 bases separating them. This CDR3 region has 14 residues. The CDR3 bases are TGTGCCAGCAGCTTAGGGGCAGGGTCAGGCGAGCAGTACTTC. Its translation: CASSLGAGSGEQYF. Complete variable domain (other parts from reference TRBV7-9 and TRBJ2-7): DTGVSQNPRHKITKRGQNVTFRCDPISEHNRLYWYRQTLGQGPEFLTYFQNEAQLEKSRLLSDRFSAERPKGSFSTLEIQRTEQGDSAMYLCASSLGAGSGEQYFGPGTRLTVT.

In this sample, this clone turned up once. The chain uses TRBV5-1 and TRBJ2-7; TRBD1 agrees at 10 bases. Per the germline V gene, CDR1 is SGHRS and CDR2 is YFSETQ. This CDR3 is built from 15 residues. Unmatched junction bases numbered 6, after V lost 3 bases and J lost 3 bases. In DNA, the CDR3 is TGCGCCAGCAGCTATGGAGGACAGGGGGGCTACGAGCAGTACTTC. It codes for CASSYGGQGGYEQYF.

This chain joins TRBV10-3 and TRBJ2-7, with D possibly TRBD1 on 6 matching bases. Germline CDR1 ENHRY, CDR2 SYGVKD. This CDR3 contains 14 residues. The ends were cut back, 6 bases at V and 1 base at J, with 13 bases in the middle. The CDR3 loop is CAISSQQGSYEQYF. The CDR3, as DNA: TGTGCCATCAGCAGCCAACAGGGATCCTACGAGCAGTACTTC.

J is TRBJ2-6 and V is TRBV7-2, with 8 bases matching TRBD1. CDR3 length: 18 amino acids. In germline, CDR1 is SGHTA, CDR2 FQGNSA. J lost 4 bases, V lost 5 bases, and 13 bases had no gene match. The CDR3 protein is CASSPRQGSALGANVLTF. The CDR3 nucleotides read TGTGCCAGCAGCCCAAGACAGGGGTCAGCTCTGGGGGCCAACGTCCTGACTTTC.

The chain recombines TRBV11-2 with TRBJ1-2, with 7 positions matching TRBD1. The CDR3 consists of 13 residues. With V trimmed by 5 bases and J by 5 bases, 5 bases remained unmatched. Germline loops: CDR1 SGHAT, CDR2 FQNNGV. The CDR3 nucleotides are TGTGCCAGCAGCGGGGCAGGGGGATATGGCTACACCTTC. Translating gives CASSGAGGYGYTF.

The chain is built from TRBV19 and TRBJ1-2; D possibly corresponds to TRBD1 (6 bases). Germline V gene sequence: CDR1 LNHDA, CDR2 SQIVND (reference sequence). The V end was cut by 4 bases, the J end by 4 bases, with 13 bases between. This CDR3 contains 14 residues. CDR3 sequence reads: CASSRQENFYGYTF. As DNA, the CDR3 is TGTGCCAGTAGTAGACAGGAAAACTTCTATGGCTACACCTTC.

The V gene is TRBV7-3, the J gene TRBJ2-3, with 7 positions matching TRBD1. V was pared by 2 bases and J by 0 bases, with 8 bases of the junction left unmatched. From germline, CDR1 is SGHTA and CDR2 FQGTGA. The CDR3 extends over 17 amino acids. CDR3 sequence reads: CASSLSPGGASTDTQYF. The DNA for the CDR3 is TGTGCCAGCAGCTTATCTCCAGGGGGAGCTAGCACAGATACGCAGTATTTT.

The CDR3 is CASSPATSGGARTQYF. As DNA, the CDR3 is TGCGCCAGCAGCCCCGCGACTAGCGGGGGGGCGCGTACGCAGTATTTT. This chain uses TRBV4-3 with TRBJ2-3, with 14 positions matching TRBD2. Trimming cost V 4 bases and J 8 bases; bases outside gene matches: 8. This CDR3 has 16 residues. CDR1 LGHNA and CDR2 YSLEER come from the germline V gene.

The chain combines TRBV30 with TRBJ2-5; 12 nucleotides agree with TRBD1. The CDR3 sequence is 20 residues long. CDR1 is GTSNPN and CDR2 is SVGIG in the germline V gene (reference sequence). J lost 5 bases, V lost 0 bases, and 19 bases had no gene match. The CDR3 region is CAWSVGLGQGAHVGRETQYF. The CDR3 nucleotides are TGTGCCTGGAGTGTAGGTTTGGGACAGGGGGCCCATGTTGGTAGGGAGACCCAGTACTTC.

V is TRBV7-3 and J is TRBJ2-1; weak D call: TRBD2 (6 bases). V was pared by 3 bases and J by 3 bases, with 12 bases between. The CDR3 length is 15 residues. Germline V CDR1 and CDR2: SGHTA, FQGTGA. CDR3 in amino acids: CASSFKLALYNEQFF. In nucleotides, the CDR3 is TGTGCCAGCAGCTTCAAACTAGCACTCTACAATGAGCAGTTCTTC.

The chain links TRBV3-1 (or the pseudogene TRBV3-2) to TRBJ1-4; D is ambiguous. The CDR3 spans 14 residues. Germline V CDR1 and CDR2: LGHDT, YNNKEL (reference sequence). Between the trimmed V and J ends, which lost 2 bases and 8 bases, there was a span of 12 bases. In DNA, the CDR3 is TGTGCCAGCAGCCAAAGCGGGAGTCGGGAAAAACTGTTTTTT. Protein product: CASSQSGSREKLFF.

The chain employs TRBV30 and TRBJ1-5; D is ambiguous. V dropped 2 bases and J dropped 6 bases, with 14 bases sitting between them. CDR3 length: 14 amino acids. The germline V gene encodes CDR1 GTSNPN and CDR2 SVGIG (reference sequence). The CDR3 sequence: CAWSQGGLGQPQHF. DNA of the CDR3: TGTGCCTGGAGTCAAGGAGGGTTGGGTCAGCCCCAGCATTTT.

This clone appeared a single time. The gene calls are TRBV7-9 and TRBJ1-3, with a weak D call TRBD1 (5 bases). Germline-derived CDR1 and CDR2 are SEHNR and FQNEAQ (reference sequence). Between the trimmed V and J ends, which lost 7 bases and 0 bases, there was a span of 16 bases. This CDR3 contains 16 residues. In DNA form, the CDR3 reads TGTGCCAGCATCTTGGGGGGACCGCGCTCTGGAAACACCATATATTTT. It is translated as CASILGGPRSGNTIYF.

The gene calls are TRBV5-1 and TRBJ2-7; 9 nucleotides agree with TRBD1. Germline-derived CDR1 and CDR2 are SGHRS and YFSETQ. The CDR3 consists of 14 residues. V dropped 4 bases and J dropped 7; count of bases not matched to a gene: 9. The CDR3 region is CASSMGQGDGEQYF. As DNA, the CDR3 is TGCGCCAGCAGCATGGGACAGGGCGACGGTGAGCAGTACTTC.

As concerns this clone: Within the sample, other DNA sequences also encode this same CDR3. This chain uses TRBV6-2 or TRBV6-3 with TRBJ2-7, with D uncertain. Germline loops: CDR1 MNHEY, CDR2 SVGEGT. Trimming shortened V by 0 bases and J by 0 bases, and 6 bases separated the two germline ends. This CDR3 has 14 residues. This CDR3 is CASSYSGSSYEQYF. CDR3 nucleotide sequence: TGTGCCAGCAGTTACTCGGGCAGCTCCTACGAGCAGTACTTC.

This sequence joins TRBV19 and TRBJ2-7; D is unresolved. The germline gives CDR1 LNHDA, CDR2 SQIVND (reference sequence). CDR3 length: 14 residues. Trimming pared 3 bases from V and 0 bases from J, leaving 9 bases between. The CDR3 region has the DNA TGTGCCAGTAGTATCGGCTGGGCCTCCTACGAGCAGTACTTC. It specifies CASSIGWASYEQYF.

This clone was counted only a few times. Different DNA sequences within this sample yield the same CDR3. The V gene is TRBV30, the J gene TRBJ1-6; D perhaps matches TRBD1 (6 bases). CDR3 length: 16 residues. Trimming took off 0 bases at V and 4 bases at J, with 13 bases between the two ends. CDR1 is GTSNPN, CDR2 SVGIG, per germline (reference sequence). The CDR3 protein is CAWSVLRTAYNSPLHF. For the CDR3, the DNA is TGTGCCTGGAGTGTACTCCGGACAGCGTATAATTCACCCCTCCACTTT.

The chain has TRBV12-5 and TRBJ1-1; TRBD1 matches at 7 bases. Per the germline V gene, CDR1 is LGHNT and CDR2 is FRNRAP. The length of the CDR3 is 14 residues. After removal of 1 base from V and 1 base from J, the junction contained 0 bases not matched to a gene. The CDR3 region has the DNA TGTGCTAGTGGTTTGGGGACAGGGAACACTGAAGCTTTCTTT. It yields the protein CASGLGTGNTEAFF.

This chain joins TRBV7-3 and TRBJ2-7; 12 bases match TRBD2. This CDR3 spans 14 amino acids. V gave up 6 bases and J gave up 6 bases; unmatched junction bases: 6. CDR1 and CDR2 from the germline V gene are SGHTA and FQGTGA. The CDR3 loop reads CASSSTSGSIEQYF. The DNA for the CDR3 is TGTGCCAGCAGTTCGACTAGCGGGAGTATCGAGCAGTACTTC.

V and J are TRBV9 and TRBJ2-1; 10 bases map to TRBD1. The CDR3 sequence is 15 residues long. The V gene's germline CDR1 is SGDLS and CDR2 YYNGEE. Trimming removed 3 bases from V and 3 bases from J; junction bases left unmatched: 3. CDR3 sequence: CASSGGTGDYNEQFF. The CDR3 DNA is TGTGCCAGCAGCGGTGGGACAGGGGACTACAATGAGCAGTTCTTC.

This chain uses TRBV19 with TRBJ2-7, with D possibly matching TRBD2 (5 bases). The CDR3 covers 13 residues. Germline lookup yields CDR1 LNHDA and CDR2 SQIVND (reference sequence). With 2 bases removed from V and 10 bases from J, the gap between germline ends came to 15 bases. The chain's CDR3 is CASSINRETLQYF. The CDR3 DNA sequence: TGTGCCAGTAGTATAAACCGGGAAACTCTCCAGTACTTC.